These 23 T cell receptor beta chains were all obtained from the same sample, sequenced in a study of blood T cell repertoires in COVID-19. The assay was immunoSEQ multiplex PCR, and TCRdb's table has in-frame clones only and misses some. The sample shows about 160,000 clones, about 80% of them seen only once. The sequenced sample was peripheral blood. Every receptor here comes from a man aged 55 to 70 with acute or convalescent COVID-19.

The chain has TRBV19 and TRBJ2-3, with a tentative D call TRBD2 (6 bases). Germline V gene sequence: CDR1 LNHDA, CDR2 SQIVND (reference sequence). The CDR3 has 14 amino acids. Trimming removed 3 bases from V and 1 base from J, with 8 bases in between. In DNA, the CDR3 is TGTGCCAGTAGTATTCAGCGGGGCACAGATACGCAGTATTTT. Protein sequence: CASSIQRGTDTQYF.

The chain couples TRBV30 to TRBJ2-7; 11 bases are a match to TRBD2. Germline lookup yields CDR1 GTSNPN and CDR2 SVGIG (reference sequence). Unmatched junction bases numbered 16, after V lost 3 bases and J lost 6 bases. The CDR3 runs 17 residues. As DNA, the CDR3 is TGTGCCTGGAGGGCGTCCTTCACTAGCGGGGGAAAGAGCGAGCAGTACTTC. The encoded protein is CAWRASFTSGGKSEQYF.

The chain has TRBV10-3 and TRBJ1-2; maybe TRBD1 (6 bases). Germline lookup yields CDR1 ENHRY and CDR2 SYGVKD. This CDR3 spans 14 amino acids. The V end was cut by 6 bases, the J end by 2 bases, with 13 bases between. CDR3 in amino acids: CAIRGQRFNYGYTF. CDR3 nucleotides: TGTGCCATCAGGGGACAACGCTTCAACTATGGCTACACCTTC.

This chain connects TRBV6-5 to TRBJ2-5; D is perhaps TRBD1 (6 bases). V dropped 2 bases and J dropped 0 bases, with 10 bases sitting between them. The CDR3 is made up of 15 amino acids. The germline CDR1 and CDR2 sequences are MNHEY and SVGAGI. In DNA, the CDR3 is TGTGCCAGCAGTTACCTAACAGGGTACCAAGAGACCCAGTACTTC. Translated: CASSYLTGYQETQYF.

The chain recombines TRBV11-2 with TRBJ2-3, with D tentatively TRBD2 (6 bases). The CDR3 loop spans 16 amino acids. Germline loops: CDR1 SGHAT, CDR2 FQNNGV. Trimming cost V 5 bases and J 7 bases, with 22 bases left between them. The CDR3 DNA sequence: TGTGCCAGCAGCCGACTCCGGGACTCGGACCGAAATACGCAGTATTTT. Its translation: CASSRLRDSDRNTQYF.

V usage is TRBV6-5 and J usage is TRBJ1-1, with 7 bases fitting TRBD1. With V trimmed by 6 bases and J by 7 bases, 14 bases remained unmatched. This CDR3 spans 15 amino acids. In germline, CDR1 is MNHEY, CDR2 SVGAGI. The CDR3: CASRILQGGDVEAFF. CDR3 coding DNA: TGTGCCAGCAGAATTCTTCAGGGGGGCGATGTTGAAGCTTTCTTT.

This clone was seen once. The chain employs TRBV5-6 and TRBJ2-3; D might be TRBD1 (5 bases). In germline, CDR1 is SGHDT, CDR2 YYEEEE. Trimming took off 0 bases at V and 4 bases at J, with 9 bases between the two ends. The CDR3 totals 14 residues. The CDR3 reads CASSLGQGADTQYF. The CDR3 DNA reads as TGTGCCAGCAGCTTGGGCCAAGGGGCAGATACGCAGTATTTT.

The rearrangement links TRBV6-5 to TRBJ2-7; maybe TRBD2 (7 bases). The CDR3 has 15 residues. V was clipped by 5 bases and J by 6 bases, with 20 bases between them. Looked up from germline, CDR1 is MNHEY and CDR2 is SVGAGI. CDR3 loop: CASSRGGGANIEQYF. The CDR3 region has the DNA TGTGCCAGCAGTCGTGGAGGGGGGGCAAATATCGAGCAGTACTTC.

V usage is TRBV9 and J usage is TRBJ2-7, with D unclear. The CDR3 consists of 13 residues. Germline V gene data show CDR1 as SGDLS and CDR2 as YYNGEE. V gave up 0 bases and J gave up 8 bases, with 12 bases separating them. The CDR3 DNA reads TGTGCCAGCAGCGTAGACTTCGAGAGCCAGCAGTACTTC. This translates into CASSVDFESQQYF.

The chain uses TRBV29-1 and TRBJ2-7, with TRBD1 as a possible D gene (5 bases). The CDR3 is 14 amino acids. CDR1 and CDR2 from the germline V gene are SQVTM and ANQGSEA. V lost 3 bases, J lost 5 bases, and 17 bases lay in between. The CDR3 DNA follows: TGCAGCGTTGAGAAGGCAGGGATTAAGGACGAGCAGTACTTC. Protein sequence: CSVEKAGIKDEQYF.

CDR3 amino acids: CASSVTGTSGNEQFF. The CDR3 coding sequence is TGTGCCAGCAGTGTAACCGGGACTAGCGGCAATGAGCAGTTCTTC. J is TRBJ2-1 and V is TRBV27; 11 nucleotides match TRBD2. The junction had 6 bases not matched to a gene; V was cut back by 5 bases and J by 6 bases. This CDR3 comprises 15 residues. Germline V gene sequence: CDR1 MNHEY, CDR2 SMNVEV (reference sequence).

The chain links TRBV7-2 to TRBJ2-2; TRBD1 agrees at 10 bases. J lost 4 bases, V lost 5 bases, and 10 bases had no gene match. The germline V gene encodes CDR1 SGHTA and CDR2 FQGNSA. This CDR3 is 17 amino acids long. The CDR3 nucleotides are TGTGCCAGCAGCCCTCCACCGGGACAGGGGTCCACCGGGGAGCTGTTTTTT. Its translation: CASSPPPGQGSTGELFF. The variable domain in full, completed from reference TRBV7-2 and TRBJ2-2, reads GAGVSQSPSNKVTEKGKDVELRCDPISGHTALYWYRQSLGQGLEFLIYFQGNSAPDKSGLPSDRFSAERTGGSVSTLTIQRTQQEDSAVYLCASSPPPGQGSTGELFFGEGSRLTVL.

This sequence joins TRBV6-5 and TRBJ1-6, with 8 bases matching TRBD1. CDR1 is MNHEY, CDR2 SVGAGI, per germline. The trim removed 2 bases at V and 7 bases at J, leaving 4 bases unmatched. The CDR3 runs 15 residues. Written as DNA, the CDR3 is TGTGCCAGCAGTTACCTGACAGGGGACAATTCACCCCTCCACTTT. It is translated as CASSYLTGDNSPLHF.

Only one count was recorded for this clone. V gene TRBV7-9 combines with J gene TRBJ1-2; possible D gene TRBD1, 5 bases. Germline loops: CDR1 SEHNR, CDR2 FQNEAQ (reference sequence). Deletions cut 5 bases from V and 3 bases from J, with 13 bases between. This CDR3 has 14 amino acids. This CDR3 is CASSPSGGDYGYTF. The CDR3 DNA reads as TGTGCCAGCAGCCCCTCGGGGGGGGACTATGGCTACACCTTC.

V usage is TRBV29-1 and J usage is TRBJ2-2; D ambiguous. The CDR3 sequence is 15 residues long. Germline CDR1 SQVTM, CDR2 ANQGSEA. V was pared by 6 bases and J by 4 bases, with 18 bases between. CDR3 in DNA: TGCAGCGTCGTGTTAAGAGGTTCGGCCACCGGGGAGCTGTTTTTT. Protein sequence: CSVVLRGSATGELFF.

This rearrangement joins TRBV30 to TRBJ2-3; TRBD2 is a possible D gene (6 bases). Germline CDR1 is GTSNPN and CDR2 is SVGIG (reference sequence). V lost 1 base, J lost 8 bases, and 25 bases lay in between. This CDR3 has 17 amino acids. This CDR3 reads CAWSGPPGVQGGGTQYF. CDR3 DNA: TGTGCCTGGAGTGGCCCACCCGGGGTGCAGGGAGGAGGTACGCAGTATTTT.

This clone has a handful of counts. V usage is TRBV7-3 and J usage is TRBJ1-6, with D perhaps TRBD1 (5 bases). V lost 5 bases and J 9 bases, leaving 14 bases between the germline ends. The V gene's germline CDR1 is SGHTA and CDR2 FQGTGA. The CDR3 length is 14 residues. The CDR3 is CASSGDSPGSPLHF. As DNA, the CDR3 is TGTGCCAGCAGCGGAGACAGCCCGGGTTCACCCCTCCACTTT.

The CDR3 spells CATAPEAETQYF. Written as DNA, the CDR3 is TGTGCCACCGCCCCCGAGGCAGAGACCCAGTACTTC. The chain joins TRBV2 to TRBJ2-5; D is undetermined. The V end was cut by 10 bases, the J end by 4 bases, with 13 bases between. CDR3 length equals 12 residues. CDR1 and CDR2 from the germline V gene are SNHLY and FYNNEI.

The rearrangement links TRBV12-5 to TRBJ2-7, with 10 bases fitting TRBD2. J gave up 3 bases and V 1 base, and 0 bases lay outside the gene matches. The germline CDR1 and CDR2 sequences are LGHNT and FRNRAP. This CDR3 has 14 amino acids. The CDR3 protein is CASGLASGGYEQYF. The CDR3 DNA reads TGTGCTAGTGGTTTGGCTAGCGGGGGCTACGAGCAGTACTTC.

V and J are TRBV9 and TRBJ1-2, with D possibly TRBD1 on 6 matching bases. V was shortened by 4 bases and J by 1 base, with 14 bases between the two germline ends. This CDR3 comprises 15 residues. Germline-derived CDR1 and CDR2 are SGDLS and YYNGEE. CDR3 nucleotide sequence: TGTGCCAGCAGCCCAGGACAGCAAAGTAACTATGGCTACACCTTC. Amino acid sequence: CASSPGQQSNYGYTF.

The rearrangement links TRBV18 to TRBJ1-5; unclear D gene. Germline lookup yields CDR1 KGHSH and CDR2 LQKENI. Trimming shortened V by 3 bases and J by 9 bases, and 15 bases separated the two germline ends. The CDR3 has 14 residues. CDR3 bases: TGTGCCAGCTCACCGAGCGGACCGACCCGGCCCCAGCATTTT. Translating gives CASSPSGPTRPQHF.

This chain connects TRBV19 to TRBJ2-7; D possibly corresponds to TRBD1 (6 bases). Germline CDR1 is LNHDA and CDR2 is SQIVND (reference sequence). The CDR3 runs 13 residues. V was shortened by 0 bases and J by 3 bases, with 6 bases between the two germline ends. CDR3 sequence reads: CASSIDRGYEQYF. The DNA of the CDR3 is TGTGCCAGTAGTATAGACAGGGGCTACGAGCAGTACTTC.

This chain links TRBV6-1 with TRBJ1-1; D ambiguous. This CDR3 has 14 amino acids. V was shortened by 5 bases and J by 6 bases, with 16 bases between the two germline ends. Germline V gives CDR1 MNHNS, CDR2 SASEGT. The CDR3 DNA reads as TGTGCCAGCAGTTCGTCCGACGGGATAGCTGAAGCTTTCTTT. The encoded protein is CASSSSDGIAEAFF.